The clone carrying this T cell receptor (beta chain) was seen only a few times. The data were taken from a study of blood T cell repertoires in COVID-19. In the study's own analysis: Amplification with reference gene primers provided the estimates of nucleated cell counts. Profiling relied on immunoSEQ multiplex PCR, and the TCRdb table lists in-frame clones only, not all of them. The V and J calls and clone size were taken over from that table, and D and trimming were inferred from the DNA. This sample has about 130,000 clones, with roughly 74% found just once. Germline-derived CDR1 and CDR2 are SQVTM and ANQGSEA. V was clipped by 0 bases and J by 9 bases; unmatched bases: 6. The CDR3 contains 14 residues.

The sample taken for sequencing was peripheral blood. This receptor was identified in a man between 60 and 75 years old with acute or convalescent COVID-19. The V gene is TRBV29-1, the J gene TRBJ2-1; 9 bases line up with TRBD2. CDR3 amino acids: CSVEESSGGVEQFF. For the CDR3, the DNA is TGCAGCGTTGAAGAGAGTAGCGGGGGTGTTGAGCAGTTCTTC.